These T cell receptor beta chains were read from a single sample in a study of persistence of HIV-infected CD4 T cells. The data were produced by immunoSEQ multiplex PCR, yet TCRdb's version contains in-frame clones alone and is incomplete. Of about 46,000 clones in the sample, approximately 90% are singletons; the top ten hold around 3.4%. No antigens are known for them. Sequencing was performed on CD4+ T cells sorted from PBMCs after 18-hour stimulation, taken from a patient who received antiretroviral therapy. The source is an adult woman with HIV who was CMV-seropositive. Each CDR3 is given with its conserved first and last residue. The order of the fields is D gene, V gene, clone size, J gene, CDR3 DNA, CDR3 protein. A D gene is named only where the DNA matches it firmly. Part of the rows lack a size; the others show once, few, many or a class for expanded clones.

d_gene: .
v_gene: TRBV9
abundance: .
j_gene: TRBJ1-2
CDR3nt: TGTGCCAGCAGCTCCGGGACCACCGCGCACTATGGCTACACCTTC
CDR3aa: CASSSGTTAHYGYTF

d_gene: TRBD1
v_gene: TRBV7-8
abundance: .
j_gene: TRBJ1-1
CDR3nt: TGTGCCAGCAGCAGACAGGGGGTTGCTGAAGCTTTCTTT
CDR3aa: CASSRQGVAEAFF

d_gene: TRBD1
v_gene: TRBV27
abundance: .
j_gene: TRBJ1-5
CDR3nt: TGTGCCAGCAGAGGACAGGGCAATCAGCCCCAGCATTTT
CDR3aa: CASRGQGNQPQHF

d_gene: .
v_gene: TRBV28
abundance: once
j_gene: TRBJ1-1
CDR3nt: TGTGCCAGCAGTCCTCCAGGGATCACTGAAGCTTTCTTT
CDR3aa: CASSPPGITEAFF

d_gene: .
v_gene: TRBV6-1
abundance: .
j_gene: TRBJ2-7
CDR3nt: TGTGCCAGCAGTGACCGGGACCGGGGAGGATACGAGCAGTACTTC
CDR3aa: CASSDRDRGGYEQYF

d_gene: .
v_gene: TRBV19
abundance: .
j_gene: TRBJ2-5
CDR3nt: TGTGCCAGTAGTATCTGGGCAAAGCAAGAGACCCAGTACTTC
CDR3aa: CASSIWAKQETQYF

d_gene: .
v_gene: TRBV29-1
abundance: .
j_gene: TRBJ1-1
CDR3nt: TGCAGCGTTGCCGGGGGATTACACCGCCGAACTAACACTGAAGCTTTCTTT
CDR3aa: CSVAGGLHRRTNTEAFF

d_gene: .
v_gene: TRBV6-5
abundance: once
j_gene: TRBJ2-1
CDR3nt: TGTGCCAGCAAACGAGGGGAAAGCTCCTACAATGAGCAGTTCTTC
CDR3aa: CASKRGESSYNEQFF

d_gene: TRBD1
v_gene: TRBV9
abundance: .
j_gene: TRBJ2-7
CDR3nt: TGTGCCAGCAGCGCCTCCTACAGGGGGGCTGAAAACGAGCAGTACTTC
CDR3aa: CASSASYRGAENEQYF

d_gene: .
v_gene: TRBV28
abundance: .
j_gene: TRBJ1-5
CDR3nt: TGTGCCAGCAGTAGGGGAGGGGGAGGCAATCAGCCCCAGCATTTT
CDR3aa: CASSRGGGGNQPQHF

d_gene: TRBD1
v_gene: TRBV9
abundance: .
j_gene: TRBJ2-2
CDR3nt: TGTGCCAGCAGCGTTGCCTCGGGACAGGTCGGGCCCGGGGAGCTGTTTTTT
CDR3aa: CASSVASGQVGPGELFF

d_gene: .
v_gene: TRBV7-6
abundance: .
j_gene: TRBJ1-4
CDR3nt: TGTGCCAGCAGCTTGGATAGAAATGAAAAACTGTTTTTT
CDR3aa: CASSLDRNEKLFF

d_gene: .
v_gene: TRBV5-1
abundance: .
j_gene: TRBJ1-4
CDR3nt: TGCGCCAGCAGCTTAAGTAGGGGAGATGAAAAACTGTTTTTT
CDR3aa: CASSLSRGDEKLFF

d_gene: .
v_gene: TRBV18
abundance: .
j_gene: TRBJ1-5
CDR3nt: TGTGCCAGCTCACCGGGGGGAGGCAATCAGCCCCAGCATTTT
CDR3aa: CASSPGGGNQPQHF

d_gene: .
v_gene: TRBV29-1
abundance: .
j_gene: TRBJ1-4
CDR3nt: TGCAGCGTTGCTAGACGGACGGCAACTAATGAAAAACTGTTTTTT
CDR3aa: CSVARRTATNEKLFF

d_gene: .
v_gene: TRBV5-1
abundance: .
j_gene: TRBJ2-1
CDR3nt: TGCGCCAGCTGGACCGGGACACCAGCCTACAATGAGCAGTTCTTC
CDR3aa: CASWTGTPAYNEQFF

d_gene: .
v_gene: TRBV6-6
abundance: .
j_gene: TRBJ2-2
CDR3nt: TGTGCCAGCAGTGGCCTGAGCGGTCCCGGGGAGCTGTTTTTT
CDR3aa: CASSGLSGPGELFF

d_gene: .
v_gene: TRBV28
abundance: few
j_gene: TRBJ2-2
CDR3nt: TGTGCCAGCAGTTCTCCGGGACGGAAAAACACCGGGGAGCTGTTTTTT
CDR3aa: CASSSPGRKNTGELFF

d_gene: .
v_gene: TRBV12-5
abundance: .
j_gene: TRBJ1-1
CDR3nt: TGTGCTAGTGGCTTACAGGGATACACTGAAGCTTTCTTT
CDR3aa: CASGLQGYTEAFF

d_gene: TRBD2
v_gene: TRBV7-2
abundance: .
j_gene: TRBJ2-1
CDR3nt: TGTGCCAGCAGCTTATTTGGGGGGGAGGGCGGTGAGCAGTTCTTC
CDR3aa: CASSLFGGEGGEQFF

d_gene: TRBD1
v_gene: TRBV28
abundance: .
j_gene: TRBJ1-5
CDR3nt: TGTGCCAGCACCGGGACAGGGTTTATTGGTCAGCCCCAGCATTTT
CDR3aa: CASTGTGFIGQPQHF

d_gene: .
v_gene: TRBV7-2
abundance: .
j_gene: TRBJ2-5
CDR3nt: TGTGCCAGCAGCTTAGGGCCAAATCCTCGGGAGACCCAGTACTTC
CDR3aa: CASSLGPNPRETQYF

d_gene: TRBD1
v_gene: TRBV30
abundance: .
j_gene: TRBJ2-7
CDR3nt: TGTGCCTGGAGTCCGGGACAGGGGGCCGAGCAGTACTTC
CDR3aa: CAWSPGQGAEQYF

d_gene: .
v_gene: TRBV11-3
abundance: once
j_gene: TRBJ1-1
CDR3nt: TGTGCCAGCAGCGCGGACAGTTATACTGAAGCTTTCTTT
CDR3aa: CASSADSYTEAFF

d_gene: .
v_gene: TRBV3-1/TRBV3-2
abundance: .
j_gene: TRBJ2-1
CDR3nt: TGTGCCAGCAGCCTCTCCGGCTCCTACAATGAGCAGTTCTTC
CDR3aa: CASSLSGSYNEQFF

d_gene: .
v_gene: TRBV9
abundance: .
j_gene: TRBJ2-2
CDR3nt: TGTGCCAGCAGTGAAAATAGCGGAGCGAACACCGGGGAGCTGTTTTTT
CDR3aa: CASSENSGANTGELFF

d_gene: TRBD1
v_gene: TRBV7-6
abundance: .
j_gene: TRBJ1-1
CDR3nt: TGTGCCAGCGGGGGACAGATGAACACTGAAGCTTTCTTT
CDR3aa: CASGGQMNTEAFF

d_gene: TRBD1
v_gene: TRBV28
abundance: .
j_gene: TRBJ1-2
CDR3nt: TGTGCCAGCAGTTCAAGGGACAGGGACGGCTACACCTTC
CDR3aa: CASSSRDRDGYTF

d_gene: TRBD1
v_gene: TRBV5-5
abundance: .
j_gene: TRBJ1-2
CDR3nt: TGTGCCAGCAGCCCCGGACAGGGAGCCTATGGCTACACCTTC
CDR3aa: CASSPGQGAYGYTF

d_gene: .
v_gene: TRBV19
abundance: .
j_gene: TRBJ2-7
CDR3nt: TGTGCCAGTAGTATGCGCCTCGGACAGCGAGGTTCCTTC
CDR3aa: CASSMRLGQRGSF

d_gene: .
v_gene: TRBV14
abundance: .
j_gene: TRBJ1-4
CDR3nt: TGTGCCAGCAGCCGGATAGGGACCGGGAAAGAAAAACTGTTTTTT
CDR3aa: CASSRIGTGKEKLFF

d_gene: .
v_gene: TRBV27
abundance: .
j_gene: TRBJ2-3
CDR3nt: TGTGCCAGCAGTTTAAGGGTTGGTGCGGGAGATACGCAGTATTTT
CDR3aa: CASSLRVGAGDTQYF

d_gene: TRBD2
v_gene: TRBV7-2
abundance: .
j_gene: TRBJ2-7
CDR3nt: TGTGCCAGCAGCTTATGGGCTAGCGGGGGTATCGACGAGCAGTACTTC
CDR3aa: CASSLWASGGIDEQYF

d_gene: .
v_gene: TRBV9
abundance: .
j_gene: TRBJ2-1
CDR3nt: TGTGCCAGCAGCCGCGATAGCGGCAACTACAATGAGCAGTTCTTC
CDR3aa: CASSRDSGNYNEQFF

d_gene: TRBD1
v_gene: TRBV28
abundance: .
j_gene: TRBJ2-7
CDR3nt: TGTGCCTCAGGGGGCAGTCCCCATTACGAGCAGTACTTC
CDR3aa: CASGGSPHYEQYF

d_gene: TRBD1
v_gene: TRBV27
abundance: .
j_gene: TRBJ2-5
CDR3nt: TGTGCCAGCAGTTCCGGGACAGGGGGCGTTGAGACCCAGTACTTC
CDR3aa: CASSSGTGGVETQYF

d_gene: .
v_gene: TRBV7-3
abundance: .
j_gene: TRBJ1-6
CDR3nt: TGTGCCAGCAGCTTAAACGCGGGGCGGACGAATTCACCCCTCCACTTT
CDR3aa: CASSLNAGRTNSPLHF

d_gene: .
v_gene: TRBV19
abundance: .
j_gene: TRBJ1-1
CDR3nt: TGTGCCAGTAGTACGCCAGGAATGAACACTGAAGCTTTCTTT
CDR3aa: CASSTPGMNTEAFF

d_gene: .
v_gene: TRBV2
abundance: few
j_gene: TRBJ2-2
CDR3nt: TGTGCCAGCCTCCCAGGGGCAGGGGTTACCGGGGAGCTGTTTTTT
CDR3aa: CASLPGAGVTGELFF

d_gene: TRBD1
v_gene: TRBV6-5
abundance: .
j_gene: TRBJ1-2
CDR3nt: TGTGCCAGCAGTTACTCGACGACAGGGGGCCGGTTTGACACCTTC
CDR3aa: CASSYSTTGGRFDTF

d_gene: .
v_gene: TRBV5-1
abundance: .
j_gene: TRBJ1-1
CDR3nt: TGCGCCAGCAGCTTCGAGGGGGGGACGAACACTGAAGCTTTCTTT
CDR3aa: CASSFEGGTNTEAFF

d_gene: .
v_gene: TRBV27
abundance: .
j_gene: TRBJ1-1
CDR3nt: TGTGCCAGCAGTTCTAGGCTGTGGGCAGAAAACACTGAAGCTTTCTTT
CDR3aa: CASSSRLWAENTEAFF

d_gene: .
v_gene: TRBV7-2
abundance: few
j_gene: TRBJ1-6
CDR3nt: TGTGCCAGCAGCTTGACCTCCTATAATTCACCCCTCCACTTT
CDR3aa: CASSLTSYNSPLHF